The 24 T cell receptor delta chains given below trace back to one sample, sequenced in a study of γδ T cells in repeated Plasmodium falciparum infection. Bulk repertoires came from Vgamma9/Vdelta2+ or Vdelta2-negative gammadelta T cells flow-sorted from PBMC. TCRdb re-processed the multiplex PCR reads using CATT. The table has around 52,000 delta-chain clones, around 1.7% seen once. Sample: gamma-delta T cells from blood. The source is a pool of human donors (malaria-infected and uninfected, not separated).

By share of the sample, this clone is medium-sized (0.01 to 0.1%). Additional DNA sequences in this sample encode the identical CDR3. The chain employs TRDV1 and TRDJ1; 9 bases align to TRDD3. Germline V lookup: CDR1 TSWWSYY, CDR2 QGS. This CDR3 spans 21 amino acids. J was trimmed by 0 bases and V by 5 bases; bases with no gene match: 22. The CDR3 DNA sequence: TGTGCTCTTGGGCTCCTTCCTGACGTACTGGGGGACCAACCTAACACCGATAAACTCATCTTT. Translation: CALGLLPDVLGDQPNTDKLIF.

A remark on this clone: The protein given by TCRdb reflects a much larger clone and differs at residue 20 from this DNA's translation, likely from a read error; the protein shown is the DNA's translation. Other DNA sequences in this sample translate to the same CDR3. The V and J genes are TRDV1 and TRDJ1; 9 positions agree with TRDD3. The J gene was missing in TCRdb and was found by matching the end of the DNA to germline. This CDR3 is built from 23 residues. The germline V gene has CDR1 TSWWSYY and CDR2 QGS. This CDR3 reads CALGELDLLWGIVPPLSTDRLIF. CDR3 nucleotide sequence: TGTGCTCTTGGGGAACTTGACCTACTCTGGGGGATCGTACCTCCTTTGTCTACCGATAGACTCATCTTT.

This clone was picked up a small number of times. TCRdb's listed protein matches a much larger clone and diverges from this DNA's translation at residue 17, likely through a read error; the protein shown comes from the DNA. V gene TRDV1 combines with J gene TRDJ1; 10 bases map to TRDD3. The ends lost 3 bases at V and 4 bases at J; junction bases unmatched: 26. In germline, CDR1 is TSWWSYY, CDR2 QGS. The CDR3 loop spans 22 amino acids. Here the CDR3 DNA reads TGTGCTCTTGGGGAGACTTCCTGGTACTGGGGGATGGGGATACCGTACATCGATAAACTCATCTTT. It encodes CALGETSWYWGMGIPYIDKLIF.

This clone has just a few counts. TCRdb's listed protein matches a much larger clone and diverges from this DNA's translation at residue 5, likely through a read error; the protein shown comes from the DNA. The chain joins TRDV1 to TRDJ1, with D possibly matching TRDD2 (6 bases). The J gene, absent from TCRdb, was called here by matching the DNA to germline. There are 22 residues in the CDR3. From germline, CDR1 is TSWWSYY and CDR2 QGS. The CDR3 coding sequence is TGTGCTCTTGGGAAACTATCCTTCCCCAAATCCCCGTCATGGACGAGCACCGATAAACTCATCTTT. Protein: CALGKLSFPKSPSWTSTDKLIF.

In the case of this clone: The mismatch at residue 17 between this DNA's translation and the TCRdb protein of a much larger clone likely reflects a read error; the protein shown is translated from the DNA. The chain recombines TRDV3 with TRDJ1, with 11 bases identical to TRDD3. The germline V gene has CDR1 TVYSNPD and CDR2 GDNSRS (reference sequence). This CDR3 region has 21 residues. CDR3 amino acids: CASRVPFFGGYAGGITGKLIF. CDR3 nucleotide sequence: TGTGCCTCTAGAGTCCCCTTCTTTGGGGGATACGCGGGAGGTATAACCGGTAAACTCATCTTT. The entire variable domain, with the rest obtained from reference TRDV3 and TRDJ1, is as follows: CDKVTQSSPDQTVASGSEVVLLCTYDTVYSNPDLFWYRIRPDYSFQFVFYGDNSRSEGADFTQGRFSVKHILTQKAFHLVISPVRTEDSATYYCASRVPFFGGYAGGITGKLIFGKGTRVTVEP.

This clone occurred many times. For this DNA, TCRdb reports the protein of a much larger clone, which diverges at residue 15, most likely from a read error; the protein presented here is translated directly from the DNA. The chain links TRDV1 to TRDJ1; either TRDD2 or TRDD3 may supply D (6 bases each). Deletions cut 5 bases from V and 1 base from J, with 32 bases between. Germline V gene lookup returns CDR1 TSWWSYY and CDR2 QGS. The CDR3 extends over 21 amino acids. The CDR3 region has the DNA TGTGCTCTTGGGAAAGGCTCCTACGGGGGAGTACGATTAGGGTGCACCGATAAACTCATCTTT. Protein sequence: CALGKGSYGGVRLGCTDKLIF.

Of note for this clone: TCRdb's protein for this DNA is that of a much larger clone and differs from the translation at residue 12, likely a read error; the protein shown is the DNA translation. The chain has TRDV2 and TRDJ1; 9 bases line up with TRDD2. TCRdb offers no J gene call, so here the DNA was matched to germline to obtain one. The CDR3 covers 20 residues. J was trimmed by 0 bases and V by 3 bases; bases with no gene match: 19. Looked up from germline, CDR1 is GEAIGNYY and CDR2 is EKD. The DNA of the CDR3 is TGTGCCTGTGACGCCAGGGCCTTCCTACGAAGGATGCAGCACACCGATAAACTCATCTTT. As protein: CACDARAFLRRMQHTDKLIF.

This clone came up a few times. A far larger clone is one nucleotide away, so this likely arose from a read error. Distinct nucleotide sequences in the sample also encode this CDR3. This chain links TRDV1 with TRDJ1, with D perhaps TRDD3 (5 bases). Assignment of the J gene here rests on matching the DNA to germline, because TCRdb gives none. Germline CDR1 TSWWSYY, CDR2 QGS. The CDR3 is made up of 17 amino acids. The V end was cut by 3 bases, the J end by 5 bases, with 22 bases between. Here the CDR3 DNA reads TGTGCTCTTGGGGAGACATACTTGGGGACGGCCACTGATAAACTCATCTTT. Translating it yields CALGETYLGTATDKLIF.

With regard to this clone: TCRdb attributes to this sequence the protein of a much larger clone, which differs from the DNA translation at residue 3; a read error is likely, and the protein displayed is translated from the DNA. This chain joins TRDV2 and TRDJ3; 10 bases fit TRDD3. The J gene was not available in TCRdb and was assigned here by matching the DNA to germline segments. The CDR3 runs 21 residues. In germline, CDR1 is GEAIGNYY, CDR2 EKD. In nucleotides, the CDR3 is TGTGCCCGTGACAAAGTACTGGGGGATCCTCCCCTCTCCTGGGACACCCGACAGATGTTTTTC. Its protein is CARDKVLGDPPLSWDTRQMFF.

The sample holds many counts of this clone. This sequence is one base from a far larger clone and is likely a read error. Within the sample, other DNA sequences also encode this same CDR3. The chain uses TRDV1 and TRDJ1; TRDD3 agrees at 10 bases. The CDR3 extends over 18 amino acids. Germline assignment: CDR1 TSWWSYY and CDR2 QGS. As DNA, the CDR3 is TGTGCTCTTGGGGAAGGCCTTGTTGGGGGATACATGACCGATAAGCTCATCTTT. This codes for CALGEGLVGGYMTDKLIF.

In this sample, this clone turned up many times. TCRdb assigns this DNA the protein of a much larger clone, which departs from its translation at residue 4; this likely reflects a read error, and the protein shown comes from translating the DNA. The rearrangement links TRDV2 to TRDJ1; 11 nucleotides agree with TRDD3. CDR1 and CDR2 from the germline V gene are GEAIGNYY and EKD. This CDR3 is 18 amino acids long. The DNA of the CDR3 is TGTGCCTGTGGCACCGGATGGTTACTGGGGGATAGAGGGAGATGGGTCATCTTT. Amino acid sequence: CACGTGWLLGDRGRWVIF.

A word on this clone: The protein held in TCRdb is that of a much larger clone and does not match this DNA's translation at residue 6, likely because of a read error; the protein shown is translated from the DNA. V gene TRDV1 was called; the J gene was not; the listed D gene, TRDD3, was not tested against the DNA. The V gene's germline CDR1 is TSWWSYY and CDR2 QGS. This CDR3 comprises 19 residues. The CDR3 sequence: CALGDRVLWLGAHTDKLIF. The CDR3 DNA reads as TGTGCTCTTGGGGATAGAGTCCTATGGCTGGGGGCGCACACCGATAAACTTATCTTT.

As for this clone: With a far larger clone one base away, a read error is the likely cause. The sample contains more than one DNA sequence encoding this CDR3. The chain has TRDV1 and TRDJ1, with 8 bases that match TRDD3. CDR1 and CDR2 from the germline V gene are TSWWSYY and QGS. The CDR3 has 16 residues. Here the CDR3 reads CALGELRDTGTDKLIF. Written as DNA, the CDR3 is TGTGCTCTTGGGGAACTGAGGGATACGGGTACCGATAAACTTATCTTT.

In this sample, this clone turned up a few times. TCRdb's listed protein matches a much larger clone and diverges from this DNA's translation at residue 9, likely through a read error; the protein shown comes from the DNA. The genes are TRDV1 and TRDJ2; possibly TRDD3 for D (5 bases). The V gene's germline CDR1 is TSWWSYY and CDR2 QGS. The CDR3 covers 14 residues. DNA of the CDR3: TGTGCTCTAGGGGGCTCCGGACCGGTAGCACAACTCTTCTTT. It codes for CALGGSGPVAQLFF.

There are many counts of this clone. This chain uses TRDV1 with TRDJ1, with D tentatively TRDD3 (6 bases). CDR1 and CDR2 from the germline V gene are TSWWSYY and QGS. The CDR3 is made up of 16 amino acids. Trimming cost V 7 bases and J 5 bases, with 23 bases left between them. CDR3 bases: TGTGCTCTTGTGTCATACTGGGTGGAGGGCGGTGATAAACTCATCTTT. It translates to CALVSYWVEGGDKLIF.

This clone was seen a handful of times. TCRdb lists the protein of a much larger clone for this DNA, which differs at residue 5, so this is likely a read error; the protein given here is translated from the DNA itself. The rearrangement joins TRDV1 to TRDJ1, with TRDD3 matching over 10 bases. TCRdb gives no J gene; it was assigned here by matching the DNA to germline. The length of the CDR3 is 23 residues. Germline-derived CDR1 and CDR2 are TSWWSYY and QGS. Losses at the gene ends were 4 bases for V and 0 bases for J; bases not matched to a gene: 26. In nucleotides, the CDR3 is TGTGCTCTTGGGGGACGGTATCCTACAGGAGGGTGGGGGATACCCCCCTACACCGATAAACTCATCTTT. Amino acid sequence: CALGGRYPTGGWGIPPYTDKLIF.

In this sample, this clone turned up a few times. The protein TCRdb gives is from a much larger clone and does not agree with this DNA's translation at residue 8, likely a read error; the protein shown here comes from the DNA. The V call is TRDV1, the J call TRDJ1; TRDD2 or TRDD3 may be the D gene (6 bases each). The J gene, not given by TCRdb, was assigned here from a germline match of the nucleotide sequence. This CDR3 comprises 21 residues. Trimming took 4 bases from V and 0 from J, leaving 30 bases between them. Germline CDR1 TSWWSYY, CDR2 QGS. CDR3 DNA: TGTGCTCTTGGGGCCCCGGGGGACCTTCCGTATATGGGAGTGTACACCGATAAACTCATCTTT. Protein: CALGAPGDLPYMGVYTDKLIF.

Many counts were recorded for this clone. This likely traces to a read error, being one base from a far larger clone. Other nucleotide sequences from this sample produce the same CDR3. The chain is built from TRDV2 and TRDJ1; 10 bases fit TRDD3. The CDR3 sequence is 18 residues long. Germline V gene sequence: CDR1 GEAIGNYY, CDR2 EKD. CDR3 coding DNA: TGTGCCTGCGACACCTCCTACTGGGGGATCCCGCACACCGATAAACTCATCTTT. It translates to CACDTSYWGIPHTDKLIF.

This clone came up many times. TCRdb's protein for this DNA is that of a much larger clone and differs from the translation at residue 9, likely a read error; the protein shown is the DNA translation. The same CDR3 can be traced to other DNA sequences in this sample. V is TRDV1 and J is TRDJ1, with 7 nucleotides matching TRDD3. J lost 0 bases, V lost 3 bases, and 19 bases had no gene match. This CDR3 region has 20 residues. CDR1 and CDR2 (germline): TSWWSYY, QGS. In DNA form, the CDR3 reads TGTGCTCTTGGGGAGGCTAGGAGGCCGGGGGATCCTTGGTACACCGATAAACTCATCTTT. This codes for CALGEARRPGDPWYTDKLIF.

Points on this clone: The protein given by TCRdb reflects a much larger clone and differs at residue 12 from this DNA's translation, likely from a read error; the protein shown is the DNA's translation. This chain links TRDV1 with TRDJ1; TRDD2 aligns across 9 bases. The J gene, missing from TCRdb, was assigned here through DNA to germline matching. The CDR3 length is 21 residues. Per germline, CDR1 TSWWSYY and CDR2 QGS. With 4 bases clipped from V and 7 bases from J, the junction kept 28 bases outside the gene matches. Here the CDR3 reads CALGVPSYGIWRIRPGVKLIF. Here the CDR3 DNA reads TGTGCTCTTGGGGTTCCTTCCTACGGGATATGGAGGATACGCCCAGGGGTTAAACTCATCTTT.

Points on this clone: TCRdb shows a much larger clone's protein in place of this DNA's translation, and the two differ at residue 14, likely through a read error; the protein shown is translated from the DNA. V is TRDV1 and J is TRDJ1; the match to TRDD3 covers 13 bases. CDR3 size: 19 residues. Germline assignment: CDR1 TSWWSYY and CDR2 QGS. The V segment lost 0 bases and the J segment 4 bases; nucleotides outside the gene matches: 11. CDR3 DNA sequence: TGTGCTCTTGGGGAACTTGGGGAGTACTGGGGGATACGGATCGATAAACTCATCTTT. Encoded protein: CALGELGEYWGIRIDKLIF.

This clone was recorded many times. The mismatch at residue 13 between this DNA's translation and the TCRdb protein of a much larger clone likely reflects a read error; the protein shown is translated from the DNA. V usage is TRDV2 and J usage is TRDJ3; 7 bases fit TRDD3. TCRdb supplies no J gene; here it was assigned by aligning the nucleotide sequence to germline. Germline lookup yields CDR1 GEAIGNYY and CDR2 EKD. The CDR3 totals 21 residues. Trimming took 0 bases from V and 2 from J; bases not matched to a gene: 15. The CDR3 nucleotides read TGTGCCTGTGACACCCTATCTGGGGGCCCCGCGGGGCCCTGGGACACCCGACAGATGTTTTTC. As protein: CACDTLSGGPAGPWDTRQMFF.

This clone has a count of ten or more. This DNA's translation differs at residue 13 from TCRdb's protein, which comes from a much larger clone; a read error is likely, and the protein shown is translated from the DNA. DNA for the CDR3: TGTGCTCTTGGGGAAGAGTCGTACCATGAAATGGGCGAAGGGGAGACAGCACAACTCTTCTTT. Its translation: CALGEESYHEMGEGETAQLFF. The chain links TRDV1 to TRDJ2; D may correspond to TRDD1 or TRDD3 (5 bases each). In germline, CDR1 is TSWWSYY, CDR2 QGS. Trimming stripped 2 bases from V and 4 bases from J, with 29 bases between. This CDR3 has 21 amino acids.

This clone was recorded a few times. This DNA's translation differs at residue 8 from TCRdb's protein, which comes from a much larger clone; a read error is likely, and the protein shown is translated from the DNA. The chain recombines TRDV1 with TRDJ1, with D maybe TRDD2 (6 bases). Germline V gene sequence: CDR1 TSWWSYY, CDR2 QGS. This CDR3 has 17 residues. The ends were cut back, 5 bases at V and 2 bases at J, with 21 bases in the middle. DNA of the CDR3: TGTGCTCTTGGGAAGGGGCCTTCCGCAGATGGGACCGATAAACTCATCTTT. The encoded protein is CALGKGPSADGTDKLIF.